Listed below are T cell receptor beta chains from one sample, sequenced in a study of beta chain features in type 1 diabetes. Using immunoSEQ multiplex PCR, the repertoire was profiled, and TCRdb retains in-frame clones only, with some absent. The table shows about 150,000 clones, with roughly 11% occurring only once. Sequenced: central memory CD4+ T cells from blood. All receptors derive from a man younger than 35 in good health. Each CDR3 is given with its conserved first and last residue. Expanded clones are given a class, and other clones once, few, many or no size at all.

size: -; J: TRBJ2-1; V: TRBV14; CDR3: CASSQIAGGDGEQFF
size: -; J: TRBJ2-4; V: TRBV6-5; CDR3: CASSYSFTGQNIQYF
size: few; J: TRBJ2-3; V: TRBV14; CDR3: CASSQFVMDTQYF
size: -; J: TRBJ2-1; V: TRBV6-1; CDR3: CASSGRGDEQFF
size: few; J: TRBJ2-1; V: TRBV9; CDR3: CASSVEEPSGRASYNEQFF
size: few; J: TRBJ2-5; V: TRBV7-2; CDR3: CASTRGLAEEETQYF
size: -; J: TRBJ2-3; V: TRBV7-2; CDR3: CASSLQWQGTDTQYF
size: few; J: TRBJ2-3; V: TRBV5-4; CDR3: CASSLALLAGADTQYF
size: few; J: TRBJ1-2; V: TRBV7-2; CDR3: CASSFSTSGLRSYGYTF
size: -; J: TRBJ1-3; V: TRBV30; CDR3: CAWAGRGGSGNTIYF
size: few; J: -; V: TRBV5-6; CDR3: CASSLAAAVNSYEQYF
size: few; J: TRBJ2-1; V: TRBV27; CDR3: CASSRRLAVYNEQFF
size: -; J: TRBJ2-7; V: TRBV10-3; CDR3: CAISEMAYSYEQYF
size: -; J: TRBJ2-7; V: TRBV11-3; CDR3: CASSLTGTGSHEQYF
size: -; J: TRBJ2-3; V: TRBV6-1; CDR3: CASSERGIPTDTQYF
size: -; J: TRBJ2-1; V: TRBV5-4; CDR3: CASSLRSSGVYNEQFF
size: many; J: TRBJ1-2; V: TRBV7-2; CDR3: CASSSTGQGAIGYTF
size: once; J: TRBJ1-2; V: TRBV7-2; CDR3: CASTLPGGQEGYTF
size: few; J: TRBJ1-2; V: TRBV27; CDR3: CASKGQGAGGYTF
size: few; J: TRBJ1-1; V: TRBV14; CDR3: CASSQDSGRGPTEAFF
size: -; J: TRBJ1-2; V: TRBV20-1; CDR3: CSAGTGRGYTF
size: few; J: TRBJ2-3; V: TRBV27; CDR3: CASSLSGDTQYF
size: -; J: TRBJ2-5; V: TRBV5-1; CDR3: CASERRDGETQYF
size: few; J: TRBJ1-3; V: TRBV29-1; CDR3: CSVVIGLLIYF
size: many; J: TRBJ2-3; V: TRBV29-1; CDR3: CSVEAHFTDTQYF
size: -; J: TRBJ2-7; V: TRBV5-1; CDR3: CASSLASTLGEQYF
size: -; J: TRBJ1-2; V: TRBV19; CDR3: CASTWQGLHGYTF
size: -; J: TRBJ2-1; V: TRBV11-2; CDR3: CASSLDRLGEQFF
size: few; J: TRBJ2-7; V: TRBV14; CDR3: CASSRQGPGEQYF
size: few; J: TRBJ1-1; V: TRBV30; CDR3: CAWSVKGAGTEAFF
size: -; J: TRBJ1-1; V: TRBV4-1; CDR3: CASSQGPSEAFF
size: few; J: TRBJ2-1; V: TRBV10-3; CDR3: CAISARGDGYNEQFF
size: few; J: TRBJ2-2; V: TRBV10-3; CDR3: CAISEVVGELFF
size: few; J: TRBJ2-5; V: TRBV7-2; CDR3: CASSLTAGVVWETQYF
size: few; J: TRBJ2-1; V: TRBV18; CDR3: CASSPKGLSYNEQFF
size: few; J: TRBJ2-1; V: TRBV9; CDR3: CASSSDPSSYNEQFF
size: few; J: TRBJ1-3; V: TRBV30; CDR3: CAWSPSGNTIYF
size: -; J: TRBJ2-3; V: TRBV5-1; CDR3: CASSDGQGKPDTQYF
size: -; J: TRBJ2-3; V: TRBV25-1; CDR3: CASKDSLKLDTQYF
size: -; J: TRBJ1-2; V: TRBV5-1; CDR3: CASRIWDRDYGYTF
size: -; J: TRBJ2-3; V: TRBV6-1; CDR3: CASSERPTGGRDTQYF
size: many; J: TRBJ1-5; V: TRBV19; CDR3: CASSIRAYPSGNQPQHF
size: -; J: TRBJ2-3; V: TRBV9; CDR3: CASSVGTDTQYF